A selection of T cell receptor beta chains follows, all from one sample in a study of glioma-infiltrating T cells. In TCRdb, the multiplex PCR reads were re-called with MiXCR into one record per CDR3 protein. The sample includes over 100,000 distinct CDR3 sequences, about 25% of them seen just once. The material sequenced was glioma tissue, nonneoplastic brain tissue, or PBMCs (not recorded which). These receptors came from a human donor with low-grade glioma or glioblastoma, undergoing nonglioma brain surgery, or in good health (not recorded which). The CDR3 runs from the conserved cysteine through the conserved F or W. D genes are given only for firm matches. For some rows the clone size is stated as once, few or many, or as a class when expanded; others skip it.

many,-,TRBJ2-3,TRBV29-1,TGCAGCGTTGAAGATCTGGAAAGAAGGTGGGGATATACGCAGTATTTT,CSVEDLERRWGYTQYF
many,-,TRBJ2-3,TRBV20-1,TGCAGTGCTAGAGAGGCGAGGCTTTCCACAGATACGCAGTATTTT,CSAREARLSTDTQYF
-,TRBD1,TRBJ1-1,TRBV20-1,TGCAGTGCTGGACAGGGGTGGACTGAAGCTTTCTTT,CSAGQGWTEAFF
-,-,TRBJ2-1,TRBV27,TGTGCCAGCAGAGACTCACCCCACAATGAGCAGTTCTTC,CASRDSPHNEQFF
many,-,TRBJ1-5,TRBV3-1,TGTGCCAGCAGCCAAGGAGGGACCCAGCATTTT,CASSQGGTQHF
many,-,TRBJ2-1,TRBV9,TGTGCCAGCAGCACCCCCTCGGACAGACGCTCCTACAATGAGCAGTTCTTC,CASSTPSDRRSYNEQFF
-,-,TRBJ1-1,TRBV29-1,TGCAGCGTTGAAGCACAAGAAGGGGCTTTCTTT,CSVEAQEGAFF
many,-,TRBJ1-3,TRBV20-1,TGCAGTGCTAGAGATGAAGAGGGCTGGTCTGGAAACACCATATATTTT,CSARDEEGWSGNTIYF
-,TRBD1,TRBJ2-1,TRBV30,TGTGCCTGGAGTCCGGGACAGGGATACAATGAGCAGTTCTTC,CAWSPGQGYNEQFF
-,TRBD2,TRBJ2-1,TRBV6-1,TGCGCCAGCAGACGGGGTGGCGGGAGCTGCAATGAGCAGTTCTTC,CASRRGGGSCNEQFF
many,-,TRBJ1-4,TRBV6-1,TGTGCCAGCAGGAGGGTAGATGCTAATGAAAAACTGTTTTTT,CASRRVDANEKLFF
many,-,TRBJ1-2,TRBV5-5,TGTGCCAGCAGCCAGTCGCAAGCGGGGGATGGCTACACCTTC,CASSQSQAGDGYTF
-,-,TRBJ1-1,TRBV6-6,TGTGCCAGCAGTTACTCAGGGACGAACACTGAAGCTTTCTTT,CASSYSGTNTEAFF
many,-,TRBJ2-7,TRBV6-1,TGTGCCAGCAGCGGTACACCAGCCTACGAGCAGTACTTC,CASSGTPAYEQYF
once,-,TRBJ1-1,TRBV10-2,TGCGCCAGCAGTGATGAGGACGGTCACACTGAAGCTTTCTTT,CASSDEDGHTEAFF